Sequencing of this T cell receptor (beta chain) was carried out in a study of blood T cell repertoires in COVID-19. Background on the study: The United States, Italy and Spain provided the acute and convalescent COVID-19 samples.

Assay: immunoSEQ multiplex PCR; the TCRdb copy retains only in-frame clones and omits some. Among about 210,000 clones listed, approximately 80% were seen once. The V and J ends lost 3 bases and 10 bases, in that order; junction bases with no gene match: 17. In germline, CDR1 is SGDLS, CDR2 YYNGEE. The CDR3 runs 17 residues. This chain joins TRBV9 and TRBJ2-1, with TRBD2 matching 9 bases. What was sequenced was PBMCs or T cells enriched from blood (not recorded which). This TCR was sampled from a woman between 50 and 59 years old with acute COVID-19. The CDR3 spells CASSARHAGGPILEQFF. The CDR3 DNA follows: TGTGCCAGCAGCGCCCGTCATGCGGGGGGGCCGATATTGGAGCAGTTCTTC. Full variable domain (rest looked up from reference TRBV9 and TRBJ2-1): DSGVTQTPKHLITATGQRVTLRCSPRSGDLSVYWYQQSLDQGLQFLIQYYNGEERAKGNILERFSAQQFPDLHSELNLSSLELGDSALYFCASSARHAGGPILEQFFGPGTRLTVL.